These 18 T cell receptor beta chains were all obtained from the same sample, sequenced in a study of cytomegalovirus exposure and HLA in healthy donors. The PCR made use of 60 Vbeta and 13 Jbeta primers. Method: immunoSEQ multiplex PCR; TCRdb's copy keeps in-frame clones and lacks some. There are under 200,000 clones in the sample; approximately 83% occur only once, and 7.5% to 10% lies in the top ten. The sequencing sample was made of PBMCs. The receptor source for this set is a young man in good health and CMV-seropositive.

This clone was counted between two and nine times. The genes are TRBV5-4 and TRBJ2-1, with unresolved D. Germline loops: CDR1 SGHNT, CDR2 YYREEE (reference sequence). CDR3 length: 14 amino acids. The ends were cut back, 1 base at V and 0 bases at J, with 5 bases in the middle. The CDR3 sequence is CASSLSNSYNEQFF. In DNA, the CDR3 is TGTGCCAGCAGCTTGTCCAACTCCTACAATGAGCAGTTCTTC.

This sequence joins TRBV7-2 and TRBJ2-7, with TRBD1 matching over 7 bases. The trim removed 1 base at V and 1 base at J, leaving 10 bases unmatched. Germline CDR1 reads SGHTA; CDR2 reads FQGNSA. This CDR3 region has 17 residues. In DNA, the CDR3 is TGTGCCAGCAGCTTAGGGGACCTTTACAGGGGTTCCTACGAGCAGTACTTC. Amino acid sequence: CASSLGDLYRGSYEQYF.

This clone was seen more than once but under ten times. The chain employs TRBV19 and TRBJ2-1; D is unclear. The CDR3 is 16 amino acids. Per germline, CDR1 LNHDA and CDR2 SQIVND (reference sequence). Trimming took 4 bases from V and 0 from J, leaving 13 bases between them. CDR3 bases: TGTGCCAGTAGTAGAACCGGCCGGAGCTCCTACAATGAGCAGTTCTTC. It is translated as CASSRTGRSSYNEQFF.

This sequence joins TRBV11-2 and TRBJ1-4; possibly TRBD1 for D (5 bases). The V end was cut by 2 bases, the J end by 4 bases, with 8 bases between. This CDR3 has 14 amino acids. The germline V gene has CDR1 SGHAT and CDR2 FQNNGV. The CDR3 nucleotides read TGTGCCAGCAGCTTAACAGGAAATAATGAAAAACTGTTTTTT. It specifies CASSLTGNNEKLFF.

In this sample, this clone turned up once. The rearrangement links TRBV5-1 to TRBJ2-3; D is possibly TRBD2 (6 bases). Between the trimmed V and J ends, which lost 2 bases and 5 bases, there was a span of 9 bases. The length of the CDR3 is 13 residues. CDR1 is SGHRS and CDR2 is YFSETQ in the germline V gene. CDR3 DNA: TGCGCCAGCAGCTTTGCGGGGTTAGATACGCAGTATTTT. Translated, it gives CASSFAGLDTQYF.

In its sample, this clone was seen a few times. This chain connects TRBV6-5 to TRBJ1-4; tentative D call: TRBD1 (5 bases). Germline CDR1 is MNHEY and CDR2 is SVGAGI. V was cut by 0 bases and J by 4 bases, with 9 bases left in between. This CDR3 spans 15 amino acids. The CDR3 region has the DNA TGTGCCAGCAGTTACTCGTCCAGGGTTAATGAAAAACTGTTTTTT. This translates into CASSYSSRVNEKLFF.

The rearrangement joins TRBV19 to TRBJ2-5; the D gene is possibly TRBD2 (5 bases). CDR3 length: 17 residues. Between the trimmed V and J ends, which lost 1 base and 1 base, there was a span of 16 bases. Per germline, CDR1 LNHDA and CDR2 SQIVND (reference sequence). The CDR3 DNA sequence: TGTGCCAGTAGTATAGTTCGGGGTTGGGGTGGCCAAGAGACCCAGTACTTC. Protein sequence: CASSIVRGWGGQETQYF.

This clone is a singleton in its sample. CDR3 DNA: TGTGCCAGCAATTCCGGGACAGGGGCCGCAGATACGCAGTATTTT. Amino acids: CASNSGTGAADTQYF. This rearrangement joins TRBV27 to TRBJ2-3; 10 bases are shared with TRBD1. J lost 4 bases, V lost 7 bases, and 8 bases had no gene match. This CDR3 has 15 residues. Germline V gene sequence: CDR1 MNHEY, CDR2 SMNVEV (reference sequence).

Only one count was recorded for this clone. The chain joins TRBV7-3 to TRBJ1-2, with TRBD1 matching 11 bases. Germline V gives CDR1 SGHTA, CDR2 FQGTGA. The ends lost 5 bases at V and 7 bases at J; junction bases unmatched: 6. The CDR3 runs to 14 residues. The CDR3 nucleotides read TGTGCCAGCAGCCCCGCCGGGACAGGGGGTGGCTACACCTTC. Translating it yields CASSPAGTGGGYTF.

The CDR3 nucleotides read TGCGCCAGCAGCCAAGATCTAGGGGGGCCCCAGCATTTT. It yields the protein CASSQDLGGPQHF. The chain has TRBV4-3 and TRBJ1-5; tentative D call: TRBD1 (6 bases). The CDR3 covers 13 residues. Per the germline V gene, CDR1 is LGHNA and CDR2 is YSLEER. V shed 0 bases and J shed 9 bases, with 9 bases lying between them.

This clone has a single count. The rearrangement uses TRBV27 and TRBJ2-5, with TRBD1 matching over 9 bases. The end of the DNA fits TRBJ2-7 better, so the J call may be wrong. The CDR3 spans 15 residues. Germline V CDR1 and CDR2: MNHEY, SMNVEV (reference sequence). The CDR3 DNA follows: TGTGCCAGCAGTCCACGGGACAGGGCCTCCTACGAGCAGTACTTC. Translation gives CASSPRDRASYEQYF.

This chain links TRBV7-9 with TRBJ1-2; 7 bases align to TRBD1. The CDR3 is 16 residues long. The germline CDR1 and CDR2 sequences are SEHNR and FQNEAQ (reference sequence). V shed 5 bases, J shed 0 bases, and the junction held 9 bases outside the gene matches. The CDR3 nucleotides are TGTGCCAGCAGCACGCCGACAGGGACCGCTAACTATGGCTACACCTTC. As protein: CASSTPTGTANYGYTF.

The chain has TRBV18 and TRBJ2-1; 8 bases are a match to TRBD2. The CDR3 spans 16 residues. CDR1 is KGHSH and CDR2 is LQKENI in the germline V gene. Trimming removed 0 bases from V and 5 bases from J; junction bases left unmatched: 6. The CDR3: CASSPPSAGGHNEQFF. The DNA for the CDR3 is TGTGCCAGCTCACCACCCAGCGCGGGGGGTCACAATGAGCAGTTCTTC.

The CDR3: CASSDTGSYEQYF. Written as DNA, the CDR3 is TGCGCCAGCAGCGATACAGGGTCCTACGAGCAGTACTTC. This rearrangement joins TRBV5-1 to TRBJ2-5, with D perhaps matching TRBD1 (6 bases). Near its end, the DNA agrees better with TRBJ2-7, so the J call may be wrong. Germline lookup yields CDR1 SGHRS and CDR2 YFSETQ. The length of the CDR3 is 13 residues.

The rearrangement joins TRBV30 to TRBJ1-2; D ambiguous. The germline gives CDR1 GTSNPN, CDR2 SVGIG (reference sequence). This CDR3 region has 18 residues. V lost 0 bases and J lost 0, with 20 bases in between. CDR3 in amino acids: CAWSVKMGLAITNYGYTF. Here the CDR3 DNA reads TGTGCCTGGAGTGTAAAGATGGGCCTCGCGATAACTAACTATGGCTACACCTTC.

The chain recombines TRBV4-3 with TRBJ2-1; TRBD2 agrees at 10 bases. Germline V gene sequence: CDR1 LGHNA, CDR2 YSLEER. The V gene end was trimmed by 0 bases and the J gene end by 7 bases; junction bases not matched to a gene: 9. The CDR3 extends over 17 amino acids. CDR3 sequence (DNA): TGCGCCAGCAGCCAAGAAGGGCTAGCGGGGGCGACGAATGAGCAGTTCTTC. It yields the protein CASSQEGLAGATNEQFF.

The chain recombines TRBV6-1 with TRBJ2-7; 12 bases are shared with TRBD2. V lost 6 bases, J lost 7 bases, and 10 bases stayed unmatched. The CDR3 is 15 amino acids. CDR1 is MNHNS, CDR2 SASEGT, per germline. Here the CDR3 DNA reads TGTGCCAGCAGAGCACAACTAGCGGGGGGTGGAGAGCAGTACTTC. This gives the protein CASRAQLAGGGEQYF.

The chain uses TRBV27 and TRBJ1-1; 9 nucleotides match TRBD1. The J segment lost 5 bases and the V segment lost 6 bases, leaving 10 bases of the junction unmatched. The germline V gene encodes CDR1 MNHEY and CDR2 SMNVEV (reference sequence). The CDR3 consists of 15 residues. The CDR3 nucleotides read TGTGCCAGCAGGGTACCGGGACAGGGTAGGACTGAAGCTTTCTTT. Encoded protein: CASRVPGQGRTEAFF.